This TCR beta chain comes out of a study of blood T cells in healthy people across ages. Next came a second PCR, run for about 7 to 11 cycles, which used a sample-barcoded 5' primer along with a J-beta primer mix. TCRdb reprocessed the 5' RACE reads with MiXCR, giving one entry per CDR3 protein. The repertoire includes nearly 800,000 distinct CDR3 sequences, approximately 53% of them detected once, and 20% to 30% sits in the top ten. Germline V gene sequence: CDR1 DFQATT, CDR2 SNEGSKA (reference sequence). The CDR3 is 13 amino acids. The J gene is TRBJ2-7, the V gene TRBV20-1; D remains ambiguous. The J call may be in error: the DNA end matches TRBJ2-5 better. The specimen sequenced was blood. The receptor's source is a man aged 40-55 years in good health. This CDR3 reads CSASDSWEETQYF. CDR3 DNA: TGCAGTGCTAGTGATAGCTGGGAAGAGACCCAGTACTTC.